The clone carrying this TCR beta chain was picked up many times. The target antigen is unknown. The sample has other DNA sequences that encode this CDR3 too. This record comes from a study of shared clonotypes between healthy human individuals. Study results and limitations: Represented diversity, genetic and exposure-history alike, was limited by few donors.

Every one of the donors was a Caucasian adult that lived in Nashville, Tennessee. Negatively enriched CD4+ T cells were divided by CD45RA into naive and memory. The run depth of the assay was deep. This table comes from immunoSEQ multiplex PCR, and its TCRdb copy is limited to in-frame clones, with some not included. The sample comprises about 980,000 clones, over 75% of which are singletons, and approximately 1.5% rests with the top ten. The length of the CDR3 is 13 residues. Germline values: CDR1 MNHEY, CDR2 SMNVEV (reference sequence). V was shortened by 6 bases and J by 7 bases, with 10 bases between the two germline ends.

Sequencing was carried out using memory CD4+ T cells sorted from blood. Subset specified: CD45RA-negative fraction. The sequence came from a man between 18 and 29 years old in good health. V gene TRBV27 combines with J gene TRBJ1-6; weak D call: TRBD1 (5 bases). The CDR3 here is CASRATVNSPLHF. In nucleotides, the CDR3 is TGTGCCAGCAGGGCGACAGTAAATTCACCCCTCCACTTT.